Listed below are T cell receptor beta chains from one sample, sequenced in a study of Ad26.COV2.S vaccination and SARS-CoV-2 variants. TCRdb keeps only in-frame clones here, not all; method: immunoSEQ multiplex PCR. Among about 330,000 clones listed, roughly 90% were seen once. The source material was peripheral blood, sampled in a trial of Ad26.COV2.S vaccine versus placebo. The origin of the receptors is a person aged 18-65 years who received the Ad26.COV2.S COVID-19 vaccine or a placebo. The CDR3 runs from the conserved cysteine through the conserved F or W. The D gene is left open where the match is weak. Expanded clones get a size class; other rows say once, few or many, or leave the size out.

D gene,clone size,V gene,J gene,CDR3 DNA,CDR3 protein
-,-,TRBV6-4,TRBJ2-3,TGTGCCAGCAGTGATATCCTGGGGGATACGCAGTATTTT,CASSDILGDTQYF
TRBD2,-,TRBV18,TRBJ2-1,TGTGCCAGCTCGACTAGCGGGAGTAAAGATGAGCAGTTCTTC,CASSTSGSKDEQFF
-,-,TRBV3-1/TRBV3-2,TRBJ2-7,TGTGCCAGCAGCCAGAGCTACGAGCAGTACTTC,CASSQSYEQYF
-,few,TRBV4-1,TRBJ1-5,TGCGCCAGCAGACAGAGCCAAAATAGCAATCAGCCCCAGCATTTT,CASRQSQNSNQPQHF
-,-,TRBV19,TRBJ2-2,TGTGCCAGCACCCTTAAGGGCTCAGGGCGGAACGGGGAGCTGTTTTTT,CASTLKGSGRNGELFF
-,-,TRBV5-6,TRBJ1-6,TGTGCCAGCAGCCTTTATAATTCACCCCTCCACTTT,CASSLYNSPLHF
-,-,TRBV29-1,TRBJ1-5,TGCAGCGTTTTGTTCCCATCTAGCAATCAGCCCCAGCATTTT,CSVLFPSSNQPQHF
-,-,TRBV18,TRBJ2-1,TGTGCCAGCTCACCTCTCGCGTATGAGCAGTTCTTC,CASSPLAYEQFF
TRBD1,-,TRBV6-5,TRBJ1-6,TGTGCCAGCAGTTACTCCGGGACAGTGGGATCACCCCTCCACTTT,CASSYSGTVGSPLHF
TRBD1,-,TRBV7-9,TRBJ1-6,TGTGCCAGCAGCCCGCGCTTGGGGACAGGGTTCTATAATTCACCCCTCCACTTT,CASSPRLGTGFYNSPLHF
TRBD1,-,TRBV2,TRBJ1-1,TGTGCCAGCAGGGAGACAGGGATTGATGCTTTCTTT,CASRETGIDAFF
TRBD1,once,TRBV27,TRBJ1-2,TGTGCCAGCGGGTTGACAGGGGTAGACTATGGCTACACCTTC,CASGLTGVDYGYTF
TRBD2,-,TRBV27,TRBJ2-2,TGTGCCAGTGCGATAGCGGGAGGGGACACCGGGGAGCTGTTTTTT,CASAIAGGDTGELFF
-,-,TRBV18,TRBJ2-7,TGTGCCAGCTCACCACCGATGGGCGCTGGCTCCTACGAGCAGTACTTC,CASSPPMGAGSYEQYF
-,-,TRBV18,TRBJ2-5,TGTGCCAGCTCACCGACACACACCGAAGAGACCCAGTACTTC,CASSPTHTEETQYF
TRBD1,-,TRBV25-1,TRBJ1-5,TGTGCCAGCAGTGGGGGACAGGGCTATAGCAATCAGCCCCAGCATTTT,CASSGGQGYSNQPQHF
TRBD2,-,TRBV5-4,TRBJ2-1,TGTGCCAGCAGCTCGGGACTAGATTATGGGAATGAGCAGTTCTTC,CASSSGLDYGNEQFF
TRBD1,once,TRBV7-2,TRBJ1-2,TGTGCCAGCAGCCCCGACAGGGGCTATGGCTACACCTTC,CASSPDRGYGYTF
-,-,TRBV7-8,TRBJ1-6,TGTGCCAGCAGCTTAGATTCTATTTTTTCACCCCTCCACTTT,CASSLDSIFSPLHF
TRBD1,-,TRBV13,TRBJ2-1,TGTGCCAGCAGCCAAGGGGGCCGATTGAATGAGCAGTTCTTC,CASSQGGRLNEQFF
-,-,TRBV27,TRBJ1-2,TGTGCCAGCAGGGGGGTTCGGGGATTCGGCTACACCTTC,CASRGVRGFGYTF
-,once,TRBV5-6,TRBJ2-2,TGTGCCAGCAGCTTGGTGGGTAACACCGGGGAGCTGTTTTTT,CASSLVGNTGELFF
TRBD1,-,TRBV7-9,TRBJ1-1,TGTGCCAGCAGCTTAGCCTCAGGGGGGAACACTGAAGCTTTCTTT,CASSLASGGNTEAFF
-,once,TRBV4-1,TRBJ2-7,TGCGCCAGCAGCCTAAAGACGGGCCTCTACGAGCAGTACTTC,CASSLKTGLYEQYF
-,-,TRBV4-3,TRBJ2-6,TGCGCCAGCAGCCAAGATGGGTCCTCTGGGGCCAACGTCCTGACTTTC,CASSQDGSSGANVLTF
TRBD2,-,TRBV2,TRBJ2-5,TGTGCCAATCGGGGGGGGAGGAAAGAGACCCAGTACTTC,CANRGGRKETQYF
-,-,TRBV9,TRBJ2-1,TGTGCCAGCAGCGTCGGCAGGGTGATTGATGAGCAGTTCTTC,CASSVGRVIDEQFF
-,-,TRBV6-1,TRBJ1-3,TGTGCCAGCAGTGAAAAAGGCTCTGGAAACACCATATATTTT,CASSEKGSGNTIYF
-,-,TRBV5-1,TRBJ2-5,TGCGCCAGCAGCTTTAGTACCGAGACCCAGTACTTC,CASSFSTETQYF
-,-,TRBV20-1,TRBJ2-1,TGCAGCGATGGGGGCAATGAGCAGTTCTTC,CSDGGNEQFF
-,-,TRBV6-5,TRBJ1-2,TGTGCCAGCAGTTACAGGCCTAACTATGGCTACACCTTC,CASSYRPNYGYTF
-,-,TRBV7-6,TRBJ2-2,TGTGCCAGCAGCTTGCTGAGGGAGACCGGGGAGCTGTTTTTT,CASSLLRETGELFF
TRBD2,-,TRBV11-2,TRBJ2-3,TGTGCCAGCAGCCCACGGGCTCCGGGGACTATTGCACAAGATACGCAGTATTTT,CASSPRAPGTIAQDTQYF
-,-,TRBV19,TRBJ1-1,TGTGCCAGTAGTATTTCTCCGACAAAGGGGGAAGCTTTCTTT,CASSISPTKGEAFF
-,-,TRBV12-3/TRBV12-4,TRBJ1-2,TGTGCCAGCAGTCCGGGACTTTACTATGGCTACACCTTC,CASSPGLYYGYTF